This record looks at one T cell receptor (beta chain) sequence and its context. The data derive from a study of blood T cell repertoires in COVID-19. This CDR3 is 16 amino acids long. V shed 4 bases, J shed 0 bases, and the junction held 6 bases outside the gene matches. The germline V gene has CDR1 SGHTA and CDR2 FQGNSA. Profiled with immunoSEQ multiplex PCR; TCRdb holds only in-frame clones, not every one. The sample lists over 150,000 clones, more than 70% occurring once. This chain uses TRBV7-2 with TRBJ1-5; 7 bases match TRBD1. The sequenced material came from peripheral blood. The source is a man aged 45 to 65 who had recovered from COVID-19. The CDR3, as DNA: TGTGCCAGCAGCTCACAGACAGGGCTTAGCAATCAGCCCCAGCATTTT. This gives the protein CASSSQTGLSNQPQHF. The full variable domain, in which reference TRBV7-2 and TRBJ1-5 provide the parts outside the CDR3, is GAGVSQSPSNKVTEKGKDVELRCDPISGHTALYWYRQSLGQGLEFLIYFQGNSAPDKSGLPSDRFSAERTGGSVSTLTIQRTQQEDSAVYLCASSSQTGLSNQPQHFGDGTRLSIL.